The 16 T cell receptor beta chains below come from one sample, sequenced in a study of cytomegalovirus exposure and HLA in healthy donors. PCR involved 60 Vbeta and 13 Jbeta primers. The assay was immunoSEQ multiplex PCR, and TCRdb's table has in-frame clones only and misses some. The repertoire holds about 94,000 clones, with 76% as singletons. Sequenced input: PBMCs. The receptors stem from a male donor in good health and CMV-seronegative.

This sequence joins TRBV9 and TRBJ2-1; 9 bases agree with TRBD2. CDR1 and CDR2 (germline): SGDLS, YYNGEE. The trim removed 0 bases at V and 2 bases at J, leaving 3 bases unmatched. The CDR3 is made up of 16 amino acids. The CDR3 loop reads CASSVDQRGAYNEQFF. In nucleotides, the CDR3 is TGTGCCAGCAGCGTAGACCAGCGGGGGGCCTACAATGAGCAGTTCTTC. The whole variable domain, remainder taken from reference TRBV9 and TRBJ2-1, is DSGVTQTPKHLITATGQRVTLRCSPRSGDLSVYWYQQSLDQGLQFLIQYYNGEERAKGNILERFSAQQFPDLHSELNLSSLELGDSALYFCASSVDQRGAYNEQFFGPGTRLTVL.

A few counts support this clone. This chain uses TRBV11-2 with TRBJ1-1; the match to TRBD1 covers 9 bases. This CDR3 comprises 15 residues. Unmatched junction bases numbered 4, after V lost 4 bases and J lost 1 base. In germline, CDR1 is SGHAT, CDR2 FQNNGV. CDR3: CASSSYRGRNTEAFF. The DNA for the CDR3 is TGTGCCAGCAGCTCTTACAGGGGGCGGAACACTGAAGCTTTCTTT.

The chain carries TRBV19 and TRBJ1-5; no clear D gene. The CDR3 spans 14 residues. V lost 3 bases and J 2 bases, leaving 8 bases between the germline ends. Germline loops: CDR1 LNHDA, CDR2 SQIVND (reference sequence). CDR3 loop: CASSIPSGNQPQHF. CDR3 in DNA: TGTGCCAGTAGTATTCCCTCGGGCAATCAGCCCCAGCATTTT.

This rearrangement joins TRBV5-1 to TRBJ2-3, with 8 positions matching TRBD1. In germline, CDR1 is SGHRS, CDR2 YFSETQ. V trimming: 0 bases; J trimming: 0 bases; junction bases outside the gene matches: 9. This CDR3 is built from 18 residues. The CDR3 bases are TGCGCCAGCAGCTTGGTCACCGGGACAGGAGTAAGCACAGATACGCAGTATTTT. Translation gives CASSLVTGTGVSTDTQYF.

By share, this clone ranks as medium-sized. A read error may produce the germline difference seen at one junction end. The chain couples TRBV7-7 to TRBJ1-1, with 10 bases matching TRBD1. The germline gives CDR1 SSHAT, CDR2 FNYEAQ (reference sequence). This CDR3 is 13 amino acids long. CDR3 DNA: TGTGCTAGCAGCTTGGGGCCGGGACAGGGGGCTTTCTTT. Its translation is CASSLGPGQGAFF.

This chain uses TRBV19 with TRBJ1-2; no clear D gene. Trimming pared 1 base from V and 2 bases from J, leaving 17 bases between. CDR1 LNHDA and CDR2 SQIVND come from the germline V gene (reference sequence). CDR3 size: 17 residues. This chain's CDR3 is CASSIGEQPQHNYGYTF. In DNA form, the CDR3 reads TGTGCCAGTAGTATAGGAGAACAGCCCCAACACAACTATGGCTACACCTTC.

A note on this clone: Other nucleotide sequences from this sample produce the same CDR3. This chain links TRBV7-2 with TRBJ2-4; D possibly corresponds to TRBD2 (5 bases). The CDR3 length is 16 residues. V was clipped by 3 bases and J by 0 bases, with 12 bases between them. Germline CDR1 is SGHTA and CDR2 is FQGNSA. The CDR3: CASSLEVRLAKNIQYF. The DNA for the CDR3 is TGTGCCAGCAGCTTGGAGGTCAGACTAGCCAAAAACATTCAGTACTTC.

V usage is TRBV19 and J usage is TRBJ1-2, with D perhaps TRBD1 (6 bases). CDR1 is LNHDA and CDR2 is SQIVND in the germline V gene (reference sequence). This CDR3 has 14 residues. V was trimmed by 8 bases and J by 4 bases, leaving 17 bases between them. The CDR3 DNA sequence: TGTGCCAGTCTCGGCAGGGGACCTTTCTATGGCTACACCTTC. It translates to CASLGRGPFYGYTF.

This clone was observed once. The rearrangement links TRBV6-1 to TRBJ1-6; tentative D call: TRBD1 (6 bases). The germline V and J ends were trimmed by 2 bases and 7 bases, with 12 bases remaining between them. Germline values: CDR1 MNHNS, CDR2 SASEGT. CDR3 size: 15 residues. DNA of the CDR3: TGTGCCAGCAGTGAAAGTTTAAGGGGGAATTCACCCCTCCACTTT. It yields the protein CASSESLRGNSPLHF.

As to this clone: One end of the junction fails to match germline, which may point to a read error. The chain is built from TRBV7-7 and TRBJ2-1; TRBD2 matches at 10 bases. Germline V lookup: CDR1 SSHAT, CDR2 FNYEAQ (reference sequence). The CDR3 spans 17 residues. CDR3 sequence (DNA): TGTGCTAGCAGCTTAGATAGCGGGGGGCTATTAACCAATGAGCAGTTCTTC. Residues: CASSLDSGGLLTNEQFF.

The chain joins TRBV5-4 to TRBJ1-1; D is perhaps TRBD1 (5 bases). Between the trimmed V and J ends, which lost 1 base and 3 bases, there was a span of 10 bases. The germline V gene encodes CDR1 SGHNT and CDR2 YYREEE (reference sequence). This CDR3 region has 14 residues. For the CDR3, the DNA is TGTGCCAGCAGCTTGAGGGGTGGGGACACTGAAGCTTTCTTT. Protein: CASSLRGGDTEAFF.

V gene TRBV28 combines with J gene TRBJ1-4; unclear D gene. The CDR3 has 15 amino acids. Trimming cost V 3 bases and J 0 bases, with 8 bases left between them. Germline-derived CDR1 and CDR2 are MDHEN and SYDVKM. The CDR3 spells CASSFHSATNEKLFF. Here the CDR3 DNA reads TGTGCCAGCAGTTTTCACAGTGCAACTAATGAAAAACTGTTTTTT. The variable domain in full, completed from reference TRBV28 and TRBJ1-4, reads DVKVTQSSRYLVKRTGEKVFLECVQDMDHENMFWYRQDPGLGLRLIYFSYDVKMKEKGDIPEGYSVSREKKERFSLILESASTNQTSMYLCASSFHSATNEKLFFGSGTQLSVL.

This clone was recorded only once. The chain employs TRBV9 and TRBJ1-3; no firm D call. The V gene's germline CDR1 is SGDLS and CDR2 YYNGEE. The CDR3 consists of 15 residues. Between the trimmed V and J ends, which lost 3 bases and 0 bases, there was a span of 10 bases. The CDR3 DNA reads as TGTGCCAGCAGCGCTGACAACAACTCTGGAAACACCATATATTTT. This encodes CASSADNNSGNTIYF.

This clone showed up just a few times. The CDR3 sequence is CASSLQVRLSPLHF. The CDR3 nucleotides are TGTGCCAGCAGTTTGCAGGTTAGGCTTTCACCCCTCCACTTT. This chain joins TRBV28 and TRBJ1-6; the D is unclear. Germline V lookup: CDR1 MDHEN, CDR2 SYDVKM. The CDR3 extends over 14 amino acids. V gave up 3 bases and J gave up 9 bases, with 12 bases separating them.

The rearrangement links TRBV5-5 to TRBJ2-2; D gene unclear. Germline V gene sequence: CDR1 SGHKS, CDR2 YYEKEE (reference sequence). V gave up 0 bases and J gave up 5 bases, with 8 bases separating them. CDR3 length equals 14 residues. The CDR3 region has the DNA TGTGCCAGCAGCTTGGGGCACGAAACCGGGGAGCTGTTTTTT. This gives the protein CASSLGHETGELFF.

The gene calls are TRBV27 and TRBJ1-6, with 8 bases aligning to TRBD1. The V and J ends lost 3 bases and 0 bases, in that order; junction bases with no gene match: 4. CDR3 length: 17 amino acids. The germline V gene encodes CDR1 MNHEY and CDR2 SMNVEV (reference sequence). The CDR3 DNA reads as TGTGCCAGCAGTTTCCGGACAGGGAGCTCCTATAATTCACCCCTCCACTTT. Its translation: CASSFRTGSSYNSPLHF.